One and the same sample provided the 29 T cell receptor beta chains below, sequenced in a study of blood T cell repertoires in COVID-19. Sequencing used immunoSEQ multiplex PCR; TCRdb keeps in-frame clones, though not all of them. The sample includes more than 300,000 clones, more than 90% of them seen just once. The sequencing input was PBMCs or T cells enriched from blood (not recorded which). All receptors come from a woman aged 25-40 years who had recovered from COVID-19.

The chain has TRBV28 and TRBJ1-2; D possibly corresponds to TRBD1 (6 bases). The ends were cut back, 2 bases at V and 1 base at J, with 14 bases in the middle. Germline V lookup: CDR1 MDHEN, CDR2 SYDVKM. This CDR3 has 16 residues. CDR3 loop: CASSLVSYRDNYGYTF. In nucleotides, the CDR3 is TGTGCCAGCAGTTTAGTTTCTTACAGGGATAACTATGGCTACACCTTC.

V gene TRBV29-1 combines with J gene TRBJ1-1; D perhaps matches TRBD1 (5 bases). Trimming left V 4 bases short and J 4 bases short, with 10 bases between. There are 12 residues in the CDR3. CDR1 and CDR2 from the germline V gene are SQVTM and ANQGSEA. DNA of the CDR3: TGCAGCGTTGTTAGGCAGGGCACTGAAGCTTTCTTT. It codes for CSVVRQGTEAFF. The full variable domain, in which reference TRBV29-1 and TRBJ1-1 provide the parts outside the CDR3, is SAVISQKPSRDICQRGTSLTIQCQVDSQVTMMFWYRQQPGQSLTLIATANQGSEATYESGFVIDKFPISRPNLTFSTLTVSNMSPEDSSIYLCSVVRQGTEAFFGQGTRLTVV.

CDR3 nucleotide sequence: TGTGCCAGCAGCGACCCCGGGACAGGGAGGAATGAGCAGTTCTTC. Translating gives CASSDPGTGRNEQFF. The J gene is TRBJ2-1, the V gene TRBV6-2 or TRBV6-3; 9 bases are shared with TRBD1. Losses at the gene ends were 6 bases for V and 7 bases for J; bases not matched to a gene: 10. CDR1 and CDR2 (germline): MNHEY, SVGEGT. The CDR3 runs to 15 residues.

The V and J genes are TRBV28 and TRBJ2-2, with D maybe TRBD2 (5 bases). The germline V gene encodes CDR1 MDHEN and CDR2 SYDVKM. CDR3 size: 15 residues. Trimming removed 3 bases at V and 6 bases at J, with 14 bases between. CDR3 protein: CASSFNSVVSGELFF. CDR3 nucleotides: TGTGCCAGCAGTTTCAATAGCGTTGTTTCCGGGGAGCTGTTTTTT.

In DNA form, the CDR3 reads TGCAGCGTTGAAGAGGGGGGGAAAGGCTACACCTTC. This sequence encodes CSVEEGGKGYTF. The rearrangement joins TRBV29-1 to TRBJ1-2; maybe TRBD1 (5 bases). Trimming shortened V by 0 bases and J by 8 bases, and 10 bases separated the two germline ends. The CDR3 totals 12 residues. Germline loops: CDR1 SQVTM, CDR2 ANQGSEA.

V is TRBV5-1 and J is TRBJ1-1; weak D call: TRBD1 (5 bases). Germline V lookup: CDR1 SGHRS, CDR2 YFSETQ. The CDR3 runs 16 residues. V lost 3 bases to trimming and J lost 2 bases, with 17 bases between them. Written as DNA, the CDR3 is TGCGCCAGCAGCTCAGGTCGGGGGAGTCGAAACACTGAAGCTTTCTTT. This codes for CASSSGRGSRNTEAFF.

Note on this clone: The same CDR3 arises from other DNA sequences in this sample as well. The chain recombines TRBV4-1 with TRBJ2-7; the match to TRBD1 covers 9 bases. The CDR3 extends over 15 amino acids. Germline assignment: CDR1 MGHRA and CDR2 YSYEKL. The V segment lost 1 base and the J segment 0 bases; nucleotides outside the gene matches: 1. CDR3 DNA: TGCGCCAGCAGCCAAGGGACAGGGGTCTCCTACGAGCAGTACTTC. Amino acid sequence: CASSQGTGVSYEQYF.

This clone appeared a few times. The rearrangement uses TRBV5-1 and TRBJ2-7, with 10 bases fitting TRBD2. The CDR3 runs to 15 residues. Losses at the gene ends were 6 bases for V and 4 bases for J; bases not matched to a gene: 10. Germline V gene lookup returns CDR1 SGHRS and CDR2 YFSETQ. The chain's CDR3 is CASNTGGTSEYEQYF. DNA of the CDR3: TGCGCCAGCAACACCGGAGGGACTAGCGAGTACGAGCAGTACTTC.

The V and J genes are TRBV12-3 or TRBV12-4 and TRBJ2-3; 8 bases line up with TRBD1. Losses at the gene ends were 8 bases for V and 4 bases for J; bases not matched to a gene: 5. The CDR3 loop spans 13 amino acids. The CDR3 bases are TGTGCCAGCTTAGTACAGGGGGCAGATACGCAGTATTTT. Its translation is CASLVQGADTQYF.

This chain connects TRBV12-3 or TRBV12-4 to TRBJ1-5; D uncertain. This CDR3 is built from 13 residues. Trimming took off 3 bases at V and 4 bases at J, with 7 bases between the two ends. This chain's CDR3 is CASSFSGNQPQHF. In DNA form, the CDR3 reads TGTGCCAGCAGTTTTTCGGGAAATCAGCCCCAGCATTTT.

The table lists this clone with a count of one. The rearrangement joins TRBV29-1 to TRBJ1-2, with D maybe TRBD1 (5 bases). The germline V gene has CDR1 SQVTM and CDR2 ANQGSEA. Trimming shortened V by 6 bases and J by 7 bases, and 9 bases separated the two germline ends. This CDR3 spans 10 amino acids. The CDR3 DNA is TGCAGCGTCGCCCAGGGTGGCTACACCTTC. Its protein is CSVAQGGYTF.

J is TRBJ1-2 and V is TRBV10-1, with 10 nucleotides matching TRBD1. The CDR3 loop spans 14 amino acids. CDR1 is WNHNN, CDR2 SYGVQD, per germline (reference sequence). With 8 bases clipped from V and 8 bases from J, the junction kept 11 bases outside the gene matches. The CDR3: CASESGTGVYGYTF. In DNA, the CDR3 is TGCGCCAGCGAGTCCGGGACAGGGGTGTACGGCTACACCTTC.

The chain has TRBV29-1 and TRBJ1-2, with 8 bases lining up with TRBD1. With V trimmed by 6 bases and J by 6 bases, 6 bases remained unmatched. Germline V gives CDR1 SQVTM, CDR2 ANQGSEA. The CDR3 consists of 12 residues. The chain's CDR3 is CSVETGGNGYTF. CDR3 in DNA: TGCAGCGTAGAAACAGGGGGAAATGGCTACACCTTC.

The chain carries TRBV4-1 and TRBJ1-1; tentatively, D is TRBD1 (5 bases). The CDR3 totals 14 residues. From germline, CDR1 is MGHRA and CDR2 YSYEKL. The germline V and J ends were trimmed by 8 bases and 1 base, with 14 bases remaining between them. CDR3 region: CASGDTGPNTEAFF. The CDR3 DNA reads TGCGCCAGCGGCGACACAGGACCGAACACTGAAGCTTTCTTT.

This sequence joins TRBV9 and TRBJ2-2; D uncertain. Trimming removed 0 bases at V and 7 bases at J, with 7 bases between. From germline, CDR1 is SGDLS and CDR2 YYNGEE. CDR3 length equals 13 residues. CDR3 sequence reads: CASSVVEYGELFF. CDR3 DNA: TGTGCCAGCAGCGTAGTGGAGTACGGGGAGCTGTTTTTT.

The rearrangement uses TRBV12-5 and TRBJ2-7, with D possibly TRBD1 on 5 matching bases. Germline values: CDR1 LGHNT, CDR2 FRNRAP. The germline V and J ends were trimmed by 3 bases and 0 bases, with 18 bases remaining between them. The CDR3 is 17 residues long. Written as DNA, the CDR3 is TGTGCTAGTGGTTTCCCTCCTCAGTCAGGGATCTCCTACGAGCAGTACTTC. This sequence encodes CASGFPPQSGISYEQYF.

The rearrangement uses TRBV5-1 and TRBJ2-2, with TRBD1 matching 10 bases. The CDR3 length is 14 residues. Germline trimming cut 3 bases from V and 5 bases from J; bases unmatched to any gene: 1. Germline V gives CDR1 SGHRS, CDR2 YFSETQ. The CDR3 DNA is TGCGCCAGCAGCTCGGGACAGGGGACCGGGGAGCTGTTTTTT. It yields the protein CASSSGQGTGELFF.

The chain joins TRBV7-2 to TRBJ1-2, with 11 bases that match TRBD1. Trimming took 5 bases from V and 7 from J; bases not matched to a gene: 9. This CDR3 has 15 residues. The germline CDR1 and CDR2 sequences are SGHTA and FQGNSA. CDR3 DNA: TGTGCCAGCAGCAGCCCGGACAGGGGGCTTGTTGGCTACACCTTC. This translates into CASSSPDRGLVGYTF.

The chain recombines TRBV9 with TRBJ2-1, with D perhaps TRBD2 (6 bases). The V gene's germline CDR1 is SGDLS and CDR2 YYNGEE. Trimming took 3 bases from V and 7 from J, leaving 20 bases between them. This CDR3 comprises 16 residues. In DNA, the CDR3 is TGTGCCAGCAGCGCTGGCGGGAAGCGGGCGGGGAATGAGCAGTTCTTC. The encoded protein is CASSAGGKRAGNEQFF.

The chain carries TRBV3-1 (or the pseudogene TRBV3-2) and TRBJ1-2; D perhaps matches TRBD1 (6 bases). Germline assignment: CDR1 LGHDT and CDR2 YNNKEL (reference sequence). V lost 0 bases, J lost 8 bases, and 19 bases lay in between. This CDR3 region has 16 residues. CDR3 protein: CASSQDVRPGVRGYTF. Written as DNA, the CDR3 is TGTGCCAGCAGCCAAGATGTGCGACCAGGGGTACGAGGCTACACCTTC.

This clone was observed a single time. The chain links TRBV7-9 to TRBJ1-3, with D possibly matching TRBD1 (5 bases). The germline V gene encodes CDR1 SEHNR and CDR2 FQNEAQ (reference sequence). The CDR3 covers 15 residues. Trimming removed 1 base from V and 3 bases from J, with 10 bases in between. Here the CDR3 reads CASSLEGAIGNTIYF. CDR3 coding DNA: TGTGCCAGCAGCTTAGAAGGGGCTATTGGAAACACCATATATTTT.

The chain joins TRBV7-2 to TRBJ1-5; a weak D match, TRBD1 (6 bases). Trimming shortened V by 1 base and J by 7 bases, and 11 bases separated the two germline ends. The CDR3 spans 14 residues. Germline V gives CDR1 SGHTA, CDR2 FQGNSA. The CDR3 spells CASSLEGGRQPQHF. The CDR3 region has the DNA TGTGCCAGCAGCTTAGAGGGGGGGCGGCAGCCCCAGCATTTT.

The chain has TRBV27 and TRBJ2-5, with D perhaps matching TRBD1 (6 bases). There are 16 residues in the CDR3. From germline, CDR1 is MNHEY and CDR2 SMNVEV (reference sequence). Trimming stripped 4 bases from V and 1 base from J, with 16 bases between. The CDR3 spells CASSYRDPRAQETQYF. The CDR3 nucleotides are TGTGCCAGCAGTTACAGGGACCCTAGGGCCCAAGAGACCCAGTACTTC.

As DNA, the CDR3 is TGTGCCAGTAGTAGGGACACTAACCTCGGGGGCAATCAGCCCCAGCATTTT. Amino acid sequence: CASSRDTNLGGNQPQHF. This chain connects TRBV19 to TRBJ1-5, with D perhaps matching TRBD1 (6 bases). The CDR3 has 17 amino acids. Germline assignment: CDR1 LNHDA and CDR2 SQIVND (reference sequence). Between the trimmed V and J ends, which lost 4 bases and 2 bases, there was a span of 18 bases. Combining the CDR3 with reference TRBV19 and TRBJ1-5 gives the whole variable domain DGGITQSPKYLFRKEGQNVTLSCEQNLNHDAMYWYRQDPGQGLRLIYYSQIVNDFQKGDIAEGYSVSREKKESFPLTVTSAQKNPTAFYLCASSRDTNLGGNQPQHFGDGTRLSIL.

The rearrangement joins TRBV27 to TRBJ2-7; 7 nucleotides align to TRBD1. Trimming at V came to 8 bases and at J to 0 bases, leaving 10 bases not matched to a gene. CDR3 length: 15 amino acids. The germline V gene encodes CDR1 MNHEY and CDR2 SMNVEV (reference sequence). The CDR3 sequence is CASALSRDSSYEQYF. The DNA of the CDR3 is TGTGCCAGCGCCCTCTCCCGGGACAGCTCCTACGAGCAGTACTTC.

The chain employs TRBV5-4 and TRBJ1-2; D may be TRBD1 (5 bases). The length of the CDR3 is 16 residues. Trimming stripped 4 bases from V and 7 bases from J, with 23 bases between. Germline values: CDR1 SGHNT, CDR2 YYREEE (reference sequence). CDR3 nucleotides: TGTGCCAGCAGCGTGTCCGGGACTCAGGCCGCGAGTGGCTACACCTTC. This translates into CASSVSGTQAASGYTF.

The J gene is TRBJ2-1, the V gene TRBV2, with 14 positions matching TRBD2. The CDR3 length is 14 residues. J lost 9 bases, V lost 10 bases, and 8 bases had no gene match. In germline, CDR1 is SNHLY, CDR2 FYNNEI. The CDR3 is CAILGTSGGIEQFF. CDR3 bases: TGTGCCATCCTGGGGACTAGCGGGGGTATTGAGCAGTTCTTC.

This clone was picked up one time. The rearrangement joins TRBV5-1 to TRBJ2-1; 14 bases fit TRBD2. The junction had 4 bases not matched to a gene; V was cut back by 0 bases and J by 8 bases. From germline, CDR1 is SGHRS and CDR2 YFSETQ. This CDR3 is 16 amino acids long. The CDR3, as DNA: TGCGCCAGCAGCTTGGGACTAGCGGGAGGGCGGGATGAGCAGTTCTTC. As protein: CASSLGLAGGRDEQFF.

This chain connects TRBV2 to TRBJ2-7, with 10 nucleotides matching TRBD1. CDR3 length: 13 residues. Germline CDR1 reads SNHLY; CDR2 reads FYNNEI. With 8 bases clipped from V and 7 bases from J, the junction kept 8 bases outside the gene matches. CDR3 in amino acids: CASGGQGSWEQYF. DNA for the CDR3: TGTGCCAGCGGGGGACAGGGGAGTTGGGAGCAGTACTTC.